This T cell receptor beta chain appears in the sequencing data of a study of CD8+CD57+ T cells in acquired aplastic anemia. Study context: Healthy donors gave 11 million or so reads on average for CD4+ cells.

Profiles of TCR beta VDJ and CDR3 were generated from a genomic DNA template. TCRdb fed the reads into MiXCR, producing one record per CDR3 protein. Altogether around 200,000 distinct CDR3 sequences are present, roughly half being singletons, with the ten largest covering 15% to 20%. This clonotype was seen a single time. Antigen specificity is unknown. Study-level findings and limits: A set of approximately 29 CD8+ CDR3 sequences was shared between patients and controls, and these sequences appeared highly expressed in patients.

This receptor was obtained from a human donor in good health, serving as a control. The specimen sequenced was sorted CD4+, CD8+, or CD8+CD57+ T cells (not recorded which) from PBMCs.

The CDR3 is CSVATGAGNTIYF. As DNA, the CDR3 is TGCAGCGTAGCGACAGGGGCTGGAAACACCATATATTTT. This chain uses TRBV29-1 with TRBJ1-3; 8 nucleotides match TRBD1. The CDR3 spans 13 residues. After removal of 6 bases from V and 2 bases from J, the junction contained 3 bases not matched to a gene. Germline V CDR1 and CDR2: SQVTM, ANQGSEA.